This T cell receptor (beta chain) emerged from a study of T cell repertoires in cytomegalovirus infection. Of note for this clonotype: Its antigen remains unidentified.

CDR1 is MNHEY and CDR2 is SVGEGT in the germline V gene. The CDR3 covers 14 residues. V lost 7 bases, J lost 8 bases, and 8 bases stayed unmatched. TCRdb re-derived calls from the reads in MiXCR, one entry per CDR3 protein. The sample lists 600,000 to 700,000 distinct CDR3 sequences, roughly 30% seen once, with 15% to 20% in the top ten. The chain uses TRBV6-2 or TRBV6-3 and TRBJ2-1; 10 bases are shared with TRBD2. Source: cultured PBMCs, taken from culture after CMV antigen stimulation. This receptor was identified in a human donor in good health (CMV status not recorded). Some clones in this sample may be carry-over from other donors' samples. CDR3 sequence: CASILAGAPHEQFF. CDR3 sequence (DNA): TGTGCCAGCATCCTAGCGGGAGCCCCCCATGAGCAGTTCTTC.